Listed here is a single T cell receptor (beta chain). The data stem from a study of blood T cell repertoires in COVID-19. About the research overall: Material from acute and convalescent COVID-19 was sourced from the United States, Italy and Spain. Sample material is recorded as cDNA or gDNA derived from T cells, B-cell-depleted T cells, or PBMCs.

The CDR3 has 17 amino acids. Trimming removed 1 base at V and 2 bases at J, with 14 bases between. Looked up from germline, CDR1 is MGHRA and CDR2 is YSYEKL. Original processing notes: Using reference gene primer amplification, nucleated cell counts were estimated. Using immunoSEQ multiplex PCR, the repertoire was profiled, and TCRdb retains in-frame clones only, with some absent. V, J and clone size are taken as reported in that table, and D and trimming were inferred from the DNA itself. The sample gives almost 200,000 clones, 70% to 90% of which show up once; 0.6% to 0.9% is in the top ten. Sequencing was performed on peripheral blood. The sequence came from a woman in her 70s with acute or convalescent COVID-19. This chain connects TRBV4-1 to TRBJ1-4; a possible D gene is TRBD1 (5 bases). CDR3 coding DNA: TGCGCCAGCAGCCAAGTCCGGTTGGGACTCACTAATGAAAAACTGTTTTTT. Amino acid sequence: CASSQVRLGLTNEKLFF.